The 20 T cell receptor beta chains below were found in one sample sequenced in a study of blood T cell repertoires in COVID-19. Clones were read by immunoSEQ multiplex PCR, and TCRdb kept only the in-frame ones, dropping some. The sample includes 240,000 or so clones, 88% of them seen just once. The specimen sequenced was peripheral blood. The receptors originated from a woman aged 25 to 45 with acute or convalescent COVID-19.

This chain uses TRBV5-8 with TRBJ1-1; D is unresolved. Germline V CDR1 and CDR2: SGHTS, YDEGEE. This CDR3 is 15 amino acids long. Trimming removed 2 bases at V and 5 bases at J, with 16 bases between. The CDR3 spells CASSFEARSGTEAFF. As DNA, the CDR3 is TGTGCCAGCAGCTTCGAGGCCCGCTCCGGGACTGAAGCTTTCTTT. Full variable domain (remainder filled in from reference TRBV5-8 and TRBJ1-1): EAGVTQSPTHLIKTRGQQATLRCSPISGHTSVYWYQQALGLGLQFLLWYDEGEERNRGNFPPRFSGRQFPNYSSELNVNALELEDSALYLCASSFEARSGTEAFFGQGTRLTVV.

This rearrangement joins TRBV4-3 to TRBJ2-1; 14 nucleotides align to TRBD2. Germline-derived CDR1 and CDR2 are LGHNA and YSLEER. The V gene end was trimmed by 3 bases and the J gene end by 8 bases; junction bases not matched to a gene: 6. The CDR3 extends over 16 amino acids. CDR3 region: CASSHPGLAGVDEQFF. For the CDR3, the DNA is TGCGCCAGCAGCCATCCGGGACTAGCGGGAGTAGATGAGCAGTTCTTC.

This chain links TRBV11-3 with TRBJ2-1; D is uncertain. This CDR3 region has 18 residues. The V gene's germline CDR1 is SGHNT and CDR2 YENEEA. The germline V and J ends were trimmed by 1 base and 0 bases, with 16 bases remaining between them. This chain's CDR3 is CASSLGPSPAISYNEQFF. The CDR3 nucleotides read TGTGCCAGCAGCTTAGGCCCTTCTCCAGCGATCTCCTACAATGAGCAGTTCTTC.

J is TRBJ2-5 and V is TRBV4-2, with TRBD1 identical over 9 bases. The CDR3 has 16 amino acids. The germline V gene encodes CDR1 LGHNA and CDR2 YNFKEQ. V lost 0 bases and J lost 5; bases outside the gene matches: 7. This CDR3 reads CASSQETTGGVETQYF. In DNA form, the CDR3 reads TGTGCCAGCAGCCAAGAGACTACAGGGGGCGTGGAGACCCAGTACTTC.

This sequence joins TRBV15 and TRBJ2-7; 8 bases match TRBD1. The germline CDR1 and CDR2 sequences are LNHNV and YYDKDF (reference sequence). This CDR3 has 16 amino acids. Unmatched junction bases numbered 8, after V lost 1 base and J lost 3 bases. The CDR3 sequence is CATSRVLRQGIYEQYF. The CDR3 coding sequence is TGTGCCACCAGCAGAGTCCTAAGACAGGGGATCTACGAGCAGTACTTC.

This clone was detected only once. The chain is built from TRBV2 and TRBJ2-5; a possible D gene is TRBD1 (6 bases). Trimming removed 5 bases from V and 2 bases from J, with 12 bases in between. Germline lookup yields CDR1 SNHLY and CDR2 FYNNEI. This CDR3 comprises 14 residues. The CDR3: CASSNRVRQETQYF. CDR3 nucleotide sequence: TGTGCCAGCAGTAACAGGGTGAGGCAAGAGACCCAGTACTTC. Filled out from reference TRBV2 and TRBJ2-5, the complete variable domain reads EPEVTQTPSHQVTQMGQEVILRCVPISNHLYFYWYRQILGQKVEFLVSFYNNEISEKSEIFDDQFSVERPDGSNFTLKIRSTKLEDSAMYFCASSNRVRQETQYFGPGTRLLVL.

V gene TRBV7-2 combines with J gene TRBJ2-5, with D maybe TRBD2 (5 bases). This CDR3 has 14 residues. The germline gives CDR1 SGHTA, CDR2 FQGNSA. V lost 2 bases and J 5 bases, leaving 12 bases between the germline ends. The CDR3 DNA reads as TGTGCCAGCAGCTTATATCCGGGGTTGGAGACCCAGTACTTC. It specifies CASSLYPGLETQYF.

The rearrangement joins TRBV5-1 to TRBJ2-7; 10 bases agree with TRBD1. Germline CDR1 is SGHRS and CDR2 is YFSETQ. J was trimmed by 2 bases and V by 0 bases; bases with no gene match: 5. This CDR3 has 16 amino acids. CDR3 bases: TGCGCCAGCAGCTTGGCTTGGACAGGGGGTACCTACGAGCAGTACTTC. This codes for CASSLAWTGGTYEQYF.

This chain connects TRBV29-1 to TRBJ2-6; possible D gene TRBD2, 5 bases. The CDR3 has 13 residues. V was clipped by 7 bases and J by 4 bases, with 11 bases between them. The germline gives CDR1 SQVTM, CDR2 ANQGSEA. The chain's CDR3 is CSARGTGANVLTF. The CDR3 DNA reads TGCAGCGCACGGGGAACAGGGGCCAACGTCCTGACTTTC.

This clone was seen only once. V gene TRBV7-6 combines with J gene TRBJ2-2, with 7 bases matching TRBD2. With V trimmed by 1 base and J by 7 bases, 9 bases remained unmatched. Germline lookup yields CDR1 SGHVS and CDR2 FNYEAQ. The CDR3 covers 16 residues. CDR3 amino acids: CASSLEVGRSVGELFF. CDR3 in DNA: TGTGCCAGCAGCTTAGAGGTCGGGAGGTCGGTCGGGGAGCTGTTTTTT.

This chain connects TRBV27 to TRBJ2-1, with a weak D call TRBD2 (6 bases). Trimming took 3 bases from V and 8 from J, leaving 11 bases between them. The CDR3 contains 13 residues. Germline CDR1 and CDR2: MNHEY and SMNVEV (reference sequence). The CDR3 DNA reads as TGTGCCAGCAGTTTTGCACTAGCTGATGAGCAGTTCTTC. Protein product: CASSFALADEQFF.

The chain recombines TRBV10-3 with TRBJ1-4; D uncertain. V lost 8 bases, J lost 7 bases, and 11 bases lay in between. The germline CDR1 and CDR2 sequences are ENHRY and SYGVKD. The CDR3 spans 12 residues. CDR3 sequence (DNA): TGTGCCATCGATGGGCCAAGTGAAAAACTGTTTTTT. Its protein product is CAIDGPSEKLFF.

In this sample, this clone turned up a few times. The chain couples TRBV27 to TRBJ1-2, with a tentative D call TRBD1 (6 bases). The CDR3 has 14 residues. Germline CDR1 MNHEY, CDR2 SMNVEV (reference sequence). V dropped 6 bases and J dropped 0 bases, with 11 bases sitting between them. CDR3: CASRSTGANYGYTF. The CDR3 DNA sequence: TGTGCCAGCAGATCGACAGGAGCTAACTATGGCTACACCTTC.

This clone has only one observation. V and J are TRBV4-3 and TRBJ2-1; TRBD2 aligns across 9 bases. After removal of 0 bases from V and 8 bases from J, the junction contained 8 bases not matched to a gene. From germline, CDR1 is LGHNA and CDR2 YSLEER. This CDR3 spans 16 amino acids. As DNA, the CDR3 is TGCGCCAGCAGCCAAGATCGCGGGAGGGCCTCTGATGAGCAGTTCTTC. This encodes CASSQDRGRASDEQFF.

The V call is TRBV27, the J call TRBJ2-7; 10 positions agree with TRBD1. Germline V gives CDR1 MNHEY, CDR2 SMNVEV (reference sequence). V lost 6 bases, J lost 5 bases, and 13 bases stayed unmatched. This CDR3 is built from 16 residues. The CDR3 DNA reads as TGTGCCAGCAGCTCCCGCCGAGACAGGGGGCTCCACGAGCAGTACTTC. This sequence encodes CASSSRRDRGLHEQYF.

This chain uses TRBV3-1 (or the pseudogene TRBV3-2) with TRBJ1-6, with TRBD1 as a possible D gene (6 bases). The V gene's germline CDR1 is LGHDT and CDR2 YNNKEL (reference sequence). Trimming removed 3 bases from V and 9 bases from J, with 15 bases in between. CDR3 length equals 15 residues. As DNA, the CDR3 is TGTGCCAGCAGCCAGGCCGGGAGGGGGGCTTCACCCCTCCACTTT. This translates into CASSQAGRGASPLHF.

This chain uses TRBV6-5 with TRBJ2-4; 11 bases match TRBD2. Germline V gene sequence: CDR1 MNHEY, CDR2 SVGAGI. The length of the CDR3 is 16 residues. Losses at the gene ends were 4 bases for V and 2 bases for J; bases not matched to a gene: 4. Here the CDR3 DNA reads TGTGCCAGCAGTTCGATAGCGGGAGGGACCAAAAACATTCAGTACTTC. It specifies CASSSIAGGTKNIQYF.

The V gene is TRBV7-2, the J gene TRBJ2-1; 12 nucleotides agree with TRBD2. Germline assignment: CDR1 SGHTA and CDR2 FQGNSA. Trimming cost V 4 bases and J 6 bases; bases outside gene matches: 4. The CDR3 has 15 amino acids. The CDR3 reads CASSSSSGRANEQFF. The CDR3 nucleotides read TGTGCCAGCAGCTCCTCTAGCGGGAGGGCCAATGAGCAGTTCTTC.

In DNA form, the CDR3 reads TGTGCCAGCGGGTCGGGAGGGTACGAGCAGTACTTC. It codes for CASGSGGYEQYF. The chain combines TRBV6-5 with TRBJ2-7, with 8 bases identical to TRBD2. Germline trimming cut 8 bases from V and 4 bases from J; bases unmatched to any gene: 4. Germline V gives CDR1 MNHEY, CDR2 SVGAGI. This CDR3 has 12 amino acids.

The V gene is TRBV5-1, the J gene TRBJ1-1; D is possibly TRBD1 (5 bases). Trimming cost V 0 bases and J 4 bases, with 10 bases left between them. The germline gives CDR1 SGHRS, CDR2 YFSETQ. CDR3 length: 14 residues. The chain's CDR3 is CASSLARVGTEAFF. The CDR3 DNA reads TGCGCCAGCAGCTTGGCCAGGGTGGGCACTGAAGCTTTCTTT.